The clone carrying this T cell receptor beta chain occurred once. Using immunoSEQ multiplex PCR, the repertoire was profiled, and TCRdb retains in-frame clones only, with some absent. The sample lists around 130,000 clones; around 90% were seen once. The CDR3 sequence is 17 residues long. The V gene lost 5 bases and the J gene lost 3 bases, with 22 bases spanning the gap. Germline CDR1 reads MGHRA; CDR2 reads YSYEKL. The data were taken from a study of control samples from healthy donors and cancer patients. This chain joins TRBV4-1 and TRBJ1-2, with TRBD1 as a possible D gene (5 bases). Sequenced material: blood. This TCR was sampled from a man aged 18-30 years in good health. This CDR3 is CASSIRDLRGLDYGYTF. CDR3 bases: TGCGCCAGCAGCATCCGGGACCTAAGGGGATTGGACTATGGCTACACCTTC.